The 13 T cell receptor beta chains presented below share a single source sample, sequenced in a study of T cell responses to AZD1222 COVID-19 vaccine listed by TCRdb under 2021. The label giving this sample's time point can be read as: about 28 days (+/-7) after the second vaccine dose. Receptors were amplified or captured by the immunoSEQ multiplex PCR assay. The table comes from immuneACCESS by way of TCRdb, which keeps in-frame sequences with V and J called. Part of the clones is missing from these tables; in studies checked, under half for an unresolved V gene and the rest for unknown reasons. This sample comprises 50,000 or so clones, over 70% of them detected only once. Together, the top ten hold roughly 4.9% of the sample. Here the sequenced sample was peripheral blood, taken 28 days after the second AZD1222 dose. These TCRs come from an adult who received the AZD1222 COVID-19 vaccine.

About this clone: The same CDR3 also results from other DNA sequences found in this sample. The chain carries TRBV18 and TRBJ2-5, with D hard to call. Per the germline V gene, CDR1 is KGHSH and CDR2 is LQKENI. The V and J ends lost 6 bases and 5 bases respectively, with 13 bases between them. The CDR3 consists of 13 residues. The CDR3 sequence is CASSPGPRETQYF. The CDR3 DNA reads as TGTGCCAGCTCCCCCGGACCGAGGGAGACCCAGTACTTC.

CDR3 DNA sequence: TGCAGCGTTGGAGCGGAGAATCAGCCCCAGCATTTT. Translating gives CSVGAENQPQHF. The genes are TRBV29-1 and TRBJ1-5, with D uncertain. The CDR3 consists of 12 residues. CDR1 and CDR2 (germline): SQVTM, ANQGSEA. V lost 4 bases, J lost 4 bases, and 8 bases lay in between.

The genes are TRBV10-2 and TRBJ1-1; no definite D call. Trimming took 2 bases from V and 4 from J, leaving 8 bases between them. Germline CDR1 WSHSY, CDR2 SAAADI. The CDR3 contains 13 residues. CDR3 nucleotides: TGCGCCAGCAGTGAGATGTCAGTCACTGAAGCTTTCTTT. This sequence encodes CASSEMSVTEAFF.

This sequence joins TRBV29-1 and TRBJ2-3, with no clear D. Trimming took off 6 bases at V and 6 bases at J, with 13 bases between the two ends. CDR3 length: 12 amino acids. Germline lookup yields CDR1 SQVTM and CDR2 ANQGSEA. CDR3 DNA sequence: TGCAGCGTGCGGAAAATAGTGGATACGCAGTATTTT. The encoded protein is CSVRKIVDTQYF.

The chain employs TRBV5-6 and TRBJ2-1; possibly TRBD1 or TRBD2 for D (5 bases each). V lost 0 bases to trimming and J lost 2 bases, with 12 bases between them. The germline gives CDR1 SGHDT, CDR2 YYEEEE. The CDR3 sequence is 16 residues long. CDR3 nucleotide sequence: TGTGCCAGCAGCTTGGGAGGGGTCAGGGCCTACAATGAGCAGTTCTTC. It specifies CASSLGGVRAYNEQFF.

This clone was counted between two and nine times. The rearrangement joins TRBV30 to TRBJ1-1, with D perhaps TRBD1 (5 bases). Germline V gives CDR1 GTSNPN, CDR2 SVGIG (reference sequence). Trimming removed 2 bases from V and 6 bases from J, with 13 bases in between. CDR3 length: 13 amino acids. The CDR3 region has the DNA TGTGCCTGGAGTCGAGTCCTAGGGGCTGAAGCTTTCTTT. The encoded protein is CAWSRVLGAEAFF.

The chain carries TRBV21-1 and TRBJ2-5; the table's TRBD2 call for D was not verified on the DNA. TRBV21-1 is shown as a pseudogene. CDR3 size: 17 residues. Here the CDR3 DNA reads TGTGCCAGCAGCAAAAGCTCCCGGACTAGCGGGCAAGAGACCCAGTACTTC. Amino acids: CASSKSSRTSGQETQYF.

The chain has TRBV6-1 and TRBJ1-6; maybe TRBD1 (5 bases). CDR1 MNHNS and CDR2 SASEGT come from the germline V gene. The CDR3 has 18 residues. Trimming pared 0 bases from V and 3 bases from J, leaving 15 bases between. CDR3 coding DNA: TGTGCCAGCAGTGAAGCGATCCCAGGGTATGACTATAATTCACCCCTCCACTTT. Protein: CASSEAIPGYDYNSPLHF.

The gene calls are TRBV6-5 and TRBJ1-1; no reliable D call. Between the trimmed V and J ends, which lost 6 bases and 7 bases, there was a span of 18 bases. The CDR3 is 14 amino acids. Germline CDR1 reads MNHEY; CDR2 reads SVGAGI. This CDR3 is CASRSTLGRSEAFF. The CDR3 DNA follows: TGTGCCAGCAGATCTACCTTGGGTCGGAGTGAAGCTTTCTTT.

The rearrangement uses TRBV28 and TRBJ1-2; TRBD1 is a possible D gene (5 bases). Trimming removed 8 bases from V and 8 bases from J, with 15 bases in between. The length of the CDR3 is 12 residues. Germline-derived CDR1 and CDR2 are MDHEN and SYDVKM. The CDR3 region is CASFFSGFGYTF. The CDR3 coding sequence is TGTGCCAGCTTTTTCTCAGGGTTCGGCTACACCTTC.

The rearrangement uses TRBV7-2 and TRBJ1-6; D is uncertain. Deletions cut 0 bases from V and 10 bases from J, with 7 bases between. The CDR3 covers 13 residues. Germline V gene sequence: CDR1 SGHTA, CDR2 FQGNSA. CDR3 sequence: CASSLAGESPLHF. The DNA of the CDR3 is TGTGCCAGCAGCTTAGCGGGAGAATCACCCCTCCACTTT.

The chain combines TRBV28 with TRBJ2-4, with 8 positions matching TRBD1. This CDR3 is 16 amino acids long. Per germline, CDR1 MDHEN and CDR2 SYDVKM. Losses at the gene ends were 8 bases for V and 9 bases for J; bases not matched to a gene: 18. CDR3 sequence: CASDRSSTGAWGIQYF. CDR3 coding DNA: TGTGCCAGCGACCGGAGTTCGACAGGGGCTTGGGGCATTCAGTACTTC.

The chain links TRBV5-4 to TRBJ1-2; no clear D gene. Germline values: CDR1 SGHNT, CDR2 YYREEE (reference sequence). The CDR3 runs to 15 residues. V lost 4 bases and J lost 7, with 20 bases in between. CDR3 bases: TGTGCCAGCAGCCCCACCGGACTTCAATCTCCTGGCTACACCTTC. It specifies CASSPTGLQSPGYTF.